This is a list of T cell receptor beta chains from one sample in a study of blood T cell repertoires in COVID-19. The table came from immunoSEQ multiplex PCR; TCRdb's copy has only in-frame clones and leaves some out. Of more than 200,000 clones listed, around 88% are singletons. The sequenced sample was peripheral blood. These receptors were taken from a man older than 75 with acute or convalescent COVID-19. Each CDR3 is given with its conserved first and last residue. The order of the fields is J gene, D gene, clone size, V gene, CDR3 length, CDR3 DNA, CDR3 protein. A D gene is named only where the DNA matches it firmly. Part of the rows lack a size; the others show once, few, many or a class for expanded clones.

TRBJ2-5,TRBD2,NA,TRBV7-9,14,TGTGCCAACAGCCTTAGCGGGAACCAAGAGACCCAGTACTTC,CANSLSGNQETQYF
TRBJ2-7,TRBD2,NA,TRBV7-8,16,TGTGCCAGCAGCCCTGTAGGGCTAGCGGCTACCTACGAGCAGTACTTC,CASSPVGLAATYEQYF
TRBJ1-3,TRBD1,NA,TRBV14,15,TGTGCCAGCAGTCAAGACAGGGTCTCTGGAAACACCATATATTTT,CASSQDRVSGNTIYF
TRBJ2-1,TRBD2,NA,TRBV18,14,TGTGCCAGCTCTCCGGGACTAGCGGACAATGAGCAGTTCTTC,CASSPGLADNEQFF
TRBJ1-2,TRBD1,NA,TRBV27,14,TGTGCCAGCAGTCCACAGGGGTGGAACTATGGCTACACCTTC,CASSPQGWNYGYTF
TRBJ2-1,NA,few,TRBV4-2,13,TGTGCCAGCAGCCAAAATAGCGCTAATGAGCAGTTCTTC,CASSQNSANEQFF
TRBJ1-2,NA,NA,TRBV19,14,TGTGCCAGCGGTACAACAGGGTTCGCAGGAGGCTACACCTTC,CASGTTGFAGGYTF
TRBJ1-5,NA,NA,TRBV6-5,13,TGTGCCAGCAGTTTTCTCCAGGGTTGGCCCCAGCATTTT,CASSFLQGWPQHF
TRBJ2-7,NA,NA,TRBV24-1,13,TGTGCCACCAGTGATCCTACCGGCTACGAGCAGTACTTC,CATSDPTGYEQYF
TRBJ1-2,NA,NA,TRBV27,14,TGTGCCAGCAGTTCTCGACAGGACCACTATGGCTACACCTTC,CASSSRQDHYGYTF
TRBJ1-5,NA,NA,TRBV12-3/TRBV12-4,13,TGTGCCAGCAGTTTGGGAGCGTCTCAGCCCCAGCATTTT,CASSLGASQPQHF
TRBJ1-4,NA,NA,TRBV18,15,TGTGCCAGCTCACCACTCCAGGGGTCTAATGAAAAACTGTTTTTT,CASSPLQGSNEKLFF
TRBJ2-7,NA,NA,TRBV7-2,11,TGTGCCAGCAGCTCCGCGATCGAGCAGTACTTC,CASSSAIEQYF
TRBJ2-5,NA,few,TRBV19,18,TGTGCCAGTAGTATAGGTACAGACCCGAGGGCCACCCAAGAGACCCAGTACTTC,CASSIGTDPRATQETQYF
TRBJ2-3,NA,NA,TRBV28,15,TGTGCCAGCAGTTCAGGATTGCCTAGCACAGATACGCAGTATTTT,CASSSGLPSTDTQYF
TRBJ2-3,TRBD1,NA,TRBV5-6,16,TGTGCCAGCAGCCTGGGACAGGGATATAGCACAGATACGCAGTATTTT,CASSLGQGYSTDTQYF
TRBJ1-6,TRBD1,NA,TRBV7-2,16,TGTGCCAGCAGCCCCAGGGGGCGCGGTACTAATTCACCCCTCCACTTT,CASSPRGRGTNSPLHF
TRBJ1-4,TRBD1,NA,TRBV19,16,TGTGCCAGTAGTACGACAGGGGCTTCAGTCGGTGAAAAACTGTTTTTT,CASSTTGASVGEKLFF
TRBJ1-2,NA,NA,TRBV27,13,TGTGCCAGCAGTTTAAAGCAGGGCTATGGCTACACCTTC,CASSLKQGYGYTF
TRBJ2-5,NA,NA,TRBV5-1,14,TGCGCCAGCAGCCTTCTATCGCCCCAAGAGACCCAGTACTTC,CASSLLSPQETQYF
TRBJ2-2,TRBD1,NA,TRBV4-1,15,TGCGCCAGCAGCCAAGGGACAGGGGACACCGGGGAGCTGTTTTTT,CASSQGTGDTGELFF
TRBJ2-2,NA,NA,TRBV11-2,14,TGTGCCAGCAGCTTACAGGGGGGAACCGGGGAGCTGTTTTTT,CASSLQGGTGELFF
TRBJ2-2,NA,NA,TRBV24-1,14,TGTGCCACCAGTGAGACAGTGAACACCGGGGAGCTGTTTTTT,CATSETVNTGELFF
TRBJ2-1,TRBD2,NA,TRBV7-6,15,TGTGCCAGCAGCCCCGAGGCGGGAGATGTGAATGAGCAGTTCTTC,CASSPEAGDVNEQFF
TRBJ2-7,TRBD2,NA,TRBV10-3,17,TGTGCCATCAGTGGCTTCGGACTAGCGGGGGGCCCCTACGAGCAGTACTTC,CAISGFGLAGGPYEQYF
TRBJ2-2,NA,NA,TRBV6-5,14,TGTGCCAGCAGCACCAAAACAGGAGCCGGGGAGCTGTTTTTT,CASSTKTGAGELFF
TRBJ1-5,NA,NA,TRBV7-9,14,TGTGCCAGCAGCTTTCAGAATAGCAATCAGCCCCAGCATTTT,CASSFQNSNQPQHF
TRBJ2-7,NA,NA,TRBV5-6,11,TGTGCCAGCAGCGGCCCGGGGGAGCAGTACTTC,CASSGPGEQYF
TRBJ2-1,TRBD1,NA,TRBV12-3/TRBV12-4,12,TGTGCCAGCAGAGACAGGGTCAATGAGCAGTTCTTC,CASRDRVNEQFF
TRBJ2-7,TRBD1,NA,TRBV5-1,13,TGCGCCAGCAGATTAGGACAGGACTACGAGCAGTACTTC,CASRLGQDYEQYF
TRBJ1-1,TRBD1,NA,TRBV6-6,14,TGTGCCAGCAGCCGGGGACAGATGAACACTGAAGCTTTCTTT,CASSRGQMNTEAFF
TRBJ2-1,TRBD2,NA,TRBV2,14,TGTGCCAGCAATTTCGAGCGGGAGGGCCGTGAGCAGTTCTTC,CASNFEREGREQFF
TRBJ2-3,NA,NA,TRBV18,19,TGTGCCAGCTCACCAGAGGGAAGATTAGTTACTTACAGCACAGATACGCAGTATTTT,CASSPEGRLVTYSTDTQYF
TRBJ1-5,TRBD1,NA,TRBV5-6,14,TGTGCCAGCAGTCGGACAGGGTCCAATCAGCCCCAGCATTTT,CASSRTGSNQPQHF
TRBJ1-2,NA,NA,TRBV11-2,19,TGTGCCAGCAGCTTAGGTTCGAGGCGTGAACAGGTTCGCAAAGGAGGCTACACCTTC,CASSLGSRREQVRKGGYTF